A selection of T cell receptor beta chains follows, all from one sample in a study of shared clonotypes between healthy human individuals. The data were produced by immunoSEQ multiplex PCR, yet TCRdb's version contains in-frame clones alone and is incomplete. The data show more than 550,000 clones, around 90% seen once. The sequenced material came from naive CD8+ T cells sorted from blood. These receptors all come from a man aged 25 to 40 in good health. Both conserved end residues are part of each CDR3. A D gene is named only where the DNA matches it firmly. The size field is filled for only some rows; it gives once, few, many or a size class.

CDR3 DNA	CDR3 protein	V gene	D gene	J gene	clone size	CDR3 length
TGCAGCGTTACGACAGAGTACAATGAGCAGTTCTTC	CSVTTEYNEQFF	TRBV29-1	NA	TRBJ2-1	once	12
TGTGCCAGCAGCTTATTGCCAGGGAAGAGCGAGCAGTACTTC	CASSLLPGKSEQYF	TRBV7-9	NA	TRBJ2-7	NA	14
TGCAGCGTTGAACTAGGACAGGGCTACTACGAGCAGTACTTC	CSVELGQGYYEQYF	TRBV29-1	TRBD1	TRBJ2-7	NA	14
TGTGCCAGCAGCTTGAGCGGCGACACTGAAGCTTTCTTT	CASSLSGDTEAFF	TRBV5-6	NA	TRBJ1-1	NA	13
TGCAGCGTTCATCTAGCGGGAACTAAGTATTTCACAGATACGCAGTATTTT	CSVHLAGTKYFTDTQYF	TRBV29-1	TRBD2	TRBJ2-3	NA	17
TGTGCCAGCGGTAAGGAAGAAGACACTGAAGCTTTCTTT	CASGKEEDTEAFF	TRBV7-9	NA	TRBJ1-1	NA	13
TGCGCCAGCAGCCTAATAAGCCCAGGGGTGGACAAAAACATTCAGTACTTC	CASSLISPGVDKNIQYF	TRBV4-1	NA	TRBJ2-4	NA	17
TGTGCCAGCGTGAGCCGGCGGGAGCCCTACGAGCAGTACTTC	CASVSRREPYEQYF	TRBV7-9	TRBD2	TRBJ2-7	NA	14
TGTGCCAGCAGTATGCTACAGGCACCCCAGACCGGGGAGCTGTTTTTT	CASSMLQAPQTGELFF	TRBV5-5	NA	TRBJ2-2	NA	16
TGTGCCAGCAGATTCAGGGGTGCCGGGGAGCTGTTTTTT	CASRFRGAGELFF	TRBV5-4	NA	TRBJ2-2	NA	13
TGTGCCAGCAGTTACCAGTATGAGCAGTTCTTC	CASSYQYEQFF	TRBV6-9	NA	TRBJ2-1	NA	11
TGTGCCAGCAGTCGATCCACCGTTAACTCCTACAATGAGCAGTTCTTC	CASSRSTVNSYNEQFF	TRBV27	NA	TRBJ2-1	NA	16
TGTGCCAGCGCCGACAGGGGGCCTTACGAGCAGTACTTC	CASADRGPYEQYF	TRBV28	TRBD1	TRBJ2-7	NA	13
TGCAGCGTGGAACAGGGCAATGAGCAGTTCTTC	CSVEQGNEQFF	TRBV29-1	NA	TRBJ2-1	NA	11
TGTGCCAGCAGTGAAGACAGGGGGCTCGGCTACACCTTC	CASSEDRGLGYTF	TRBV28	TRBD1	TRBJ1-2	NA	13
TGTGCCAGCAGCCGTCCCAGGGATCAGGAAAAACTGTTTTTT	CASSRPRDQEKLFF	TRBV7-9	NA	TRBJ1-4	NA	14
TGTGCCAGCGGTAGTGGGGGCCCGGGTGAAAAACTGTTTTTT	CASGSGGPGEKLFF	TRBV9	NA	TRBJ1-4	once	14
TGTGCCAGCAGTGAGAGGCGACACGAGCAGTACTTC	CASSERRHEQYF	TRBV2	NA	TRBJ2-7	NA	12
TGTGCCAGCAGTTATTGGGCAGGGGAAGAGACCCAGTACTTC	CASSYWAGEETQYF	TRBV6-5	NA	TRBJ2-5	NA	14
TGTGCCAGCAGCTTAGCGTTAAGTGGCAGCACAGATACGCAGTATTTT	CASSLALSGSTDTQYF	TRBV11-3	NA	TRBJ2-3	NA	16
TGTGCCAGCAGTAAAAGGGGCGGAAACTCCTACGAGCAGTACTTC	CASSKRGGNSYEQYF	TRBV27	NA	TRBJ2-7	NA	15
TGTGCCAGCAGTATCTCAAGCTACGGTGAGCTGTTTTTT	CASSISSYGELFF	TRBV6-5	NA	TRBJ2-2	NA	13
TGCAGCGCCATCGTAGCGGGAGATGCATATGATACGCAGTATTTT	CSAIVAGDAYDTQYF	TRBV29-1	TRBD2	TRBJ2-3	NA	15
TGTGCCAGTAGTCCGGCGAACACTGAAGCTTTCTTT	CASSPANTEAFF	TRBV19	NA	TRBJ1-1	NA	12
TGTGCCAGCAGTGAAGAGGCCGGGACGGTGCTTGGGTACGAGCAGTACTTC	CASSEEAGTVLGYEQYF	TRBV6-1	NA	TRBJ2-7	NA	17
TGCAGCGTCGGTTCGGGTAGCCTAGATGACTACGAGCAGTACTTC	CSVGSGSLDDYEQYF	TRBV29-1	NA	TRBJ2-7	NA	15
TGTGCCAGTAGTACCCCCCCGACAGAATATAGCAATCAGCCCCAGCATTTT	CASSTPPTEYSNQPQHF	TRBV19	NA	TRBJ1-5	NA	17
TGTGCCAGCAGTTACTCGGCAGGGGGCGTTGAGCAGTACTTC	CASSYSAGGVEQYF	TRBV6-5	TRBD1	TRBJ2-7	NA	14
TGCGCCAGCAGCTTGGATGGAATCCCAGATACGCAGTATTTT	CASSLDGIPDTQYF	TRBV5-1	NA	TRBJ2-3	NA	14
TGCGCCAGCAGCCAAGCGGGGGACAGTCTAATCCAAACCACCGGGGAGCTGTTTTTT	CASSQAGDSLIQTTGELFF	TRBV4-1	NA	TRBJ2-2	NA	19
TGTGCCAGCAGCGTCGACTCATTCTACGAGCAGTACTTC	CASSVDSFYEQYF	TRBV7-9	NA	TRBJ2-7	NA	13
TGTGCCAGTGAGGGCACGACGAACACTGAAGCTTTCTTT	CASEGTTNTEAFF	TRBV19	NA	TRBJ1-1	NA	13
TGTGCCAGCAGTCCCAGGGGTCTCGGAGTCGAGCAGTACTTC	CASSPRGLGVEQYF	TRBV28	NA	TRBJ2-7	once	14
TGTGCCAGCTCAAGAAGACAGGGACCTCCACGTGATCCCGGGGAGCTGTTTTTT	CASSRRQGPPRDPGELFF	TRBV7-8	TRBD1	TRBJ2-2	NA	18
TGTGCCACCAGCAGAGATCTGTCTGGCTACACCTTC	CATSRDLSGYTF	TRBV15	NA	TRBJ1-2	NA	12
TGTGCCAGCAGCTTGGGGGGGCACACTGAAGCTTTCTTT	CASSLGGHTEAFF	TRBV11-2	NA	TRBJ1-1	once	13
TGTGCCAGCAGCTATGGTACCGGGGAGCTGTTTTTT	CASSYGTGELFF	TRBV7-9	NA	TRBJ2-2	NA	12
TGCAGCGGTGGGAGATTGTCCTACAATGAGCAGTTCTTC	CSGGRLSYNEQFF	TRBV29-1	NA	TRBJ2-1	NA	13
TGTGCCAGCAGGATAGAGGGCGAATATGGCTACACCTTC	CASRIEGEYGYTF	TRBV13	NA	TRBJ1-2	NA	13
TGTGCCAGCAGCTTTATTGGGGCGAGCTACAATGAGCAGTTCTTC	CASSFIGASYNEQFF	TRBV7-8	NA	TRBJ2-1	NA	15
TGTGCCAGCAGCCATAGCAAGACAGATACGCAGTATTTT	CASSHSKTDTQYF	TRBV6-5	NA	TRBJ2-3	NA	13
TGTGCCAGTAACGGGGAAACCCCTCCTCGGGAGCAGTACTTC	CASNGETPPREQYF	TRBV19	NA	TRBJ2-7	NA	14
TGTGCCAGCAGTTTACTGGGGGAGAATGAGCAGTTCTTC	CASSLLGENEQFF	TRBV27	NA	TRBJ2-1	NA	13
TGTGCCATCAGTACACGAGATGTAAAATCCTACAATGAGCAGTTCTTC	CAISTRDVKSYNEQFF	TRBV10-3	NA	TRBJ2-1	NA	16
TGTGCCAGCAGTCCAGGGACAGGCAACACTGAAGCTTTCTTT	CASSPGTGNTEAFF	TRBV27	TRBD1	TRBJ1-1	NA	14
TGTGCCAGCAGCCAAGACCCCGGGACTAGCTACAGGGAGTACTTC	CASSQDPGTSYREYF	TRBV4-2	TRBD2	TRBJ2-7	NA	15
TGTGCCAGCAGCTTCGCGGGAGCCGGTGAGCAGTTCTTC	CASSFAGAGEQFF	TRBV5-4	TRBD2	TRBJ2-1	NA	13
TGTGCCAGAAGCTTCAGGGAGAACACCGGGGAGCTGTTTTTT	CARSFRENTGELFF	TRBV5-3	NA	TRBJ2-2	NA	14
TGTGCCAGCAGTGGGACAGGGGAAACAGATACGCAGTATTTT	CASSGTGETDTQYF	TRBV2	TRBD1	TRBJ2-3	NA	14
TGTGCCAGCAGCTACCGCGGGAGCCCCACAGATACGCAGTATTTT	CASSYRGSPTDTQYF	TRBV13	TRBD2	TRBJ2-3	NA	15
TGTGCCAGCCTTGGGGGGGGCGAGCAGTACTTC	CASLGGGEQYF	TRBV6-1	TRBD2	TRBJ2-7	NA	11
TGTGCCAGCAGCAAAGATGGTGGGCCTTGGATTATGATCAATGAGCAGTTCTTC	CASSKDGGPWIMINEQFF	TRBV21-1	NA	TRBJ2-1	NA	18
TGCGCCAGCAGCCCCGGACAGTGGCGAGAGACCCAGTACTTC	CASSPGQWRETQYF	TRBV4-3	NA	TRBJ2-5	NA	14